One TCR beta chain is described in this entry. The data stem from a study of CD8 T cells in Susac syndrome. With random hexamers, reverse transcription was performed on about 0.45 to 1 ug of RNA. TCRdb called the immunoSEQ multiplex PCR reads again in MiXCR, with one record for every CDR3 protein. Of around 200,000 distinct CDR3 sequences listed, approximately 95% are singletons. The TCR sequence derives from a human donor with multiple sclerosis. The material sequenced was CD4+ T cells from PBMCs.

CDR3 DNA: TGTGCCAGCACTCCTAGCGGGGCGGGCACCGGGGAGCTGTTTTTT. Protein sequence: CASTPSGAGTGELFF. The chain is built from TRBV25-1 and TRBJ2-2; TRBD2 matches 9 bases. The V gene end was trimmed by 7 bases and the J gene end by 4 bases; junction bases not matched to a gene: 7. Germline assignment: CDR1 MGHDK and CDR2 SYGVNS. This CDR3 has 15 residues.